A selection of T cell receptor beta chains follows, all from one sample in a study of T cell responses to AZD1222 COVID-19 vaccine. Here immunoSEQ multiplex PCR was the method, and the copy in TCRdb shows in-frame clones only, minus some. The sample includes about 110,000 clones, approximately 91% seen only once; the top ten take approximately 15%. Sequencing was performed on peripheral blood, taken on day 0 of AZD1222 vaccination. The receptors were sampled from an adult in good health. CDR3s include the opening cysteine and the closing phenylalanine or tryptophan. The order of the fields is clone size, J gene, V gene, D gene, CDR3 DNA, CDR3 protein. A D gene is named only where the DNA matches it firmly. Clone size, where shown, is once, few, many, or a class for clones that have expanded.

NA	TRBJ2-1	TRBV20-1	NA	TGCAGTGCTAGTGGACCCTGGACCTTAAAGGTTGGCAATGAGCAGTTCTTC	CSASGPWTLKVGNEQFF
NA	TRBJ2-5	TRBV5-4	TRBD1	TGTGCCAGCAGCTCGGGACAGGAGCAAGAGACCCAGTACTTC	CASSSGQEQETQYF
NA	TRBJ1-1	TRBV6-5	NA	TGTGCCAGCAGTTACGTGCGGGAGAACACTGAAGCTTTCTTT	CASSYVRENTEAFF
few	TRBJ1-1	TRBV5-1	NA	TGCGCCAGCAGCCCAGGGGATTTCGGAACTGAAGCTTTCTTT	CASSPGDFGTEAFF
NA	TRBJ2-5	TRBV6-5	TRBD2	TGTGCCAGCAGGGGGGGGACGAGCCTCCAAGAGACCCAGTACTTC	CASRGGTSLQETQYF
NA	TRBJ2-5	TRBV3-1/TRBV3-2	NA	TGTGCCAGCAGCCAAGAAACTAGACTAGGGCAAGAGACCCAGTACTTC	CASSQETRLGQETQYF
NA	TRBJ2-2	TRBV18	TRBD1	TGTGCCAGCTCACCGGTCGGGACAGGGATCTCCGGGGAGCTGTTTTTT	CASSPVGTGISGELFF
NA	TRBJ2-3	TRBV5-1	NA	TGCGCCAGCAGCGTAAGCACAGATACGCAGTATTTT	CASSVSTDTQYF
few	TRBJ1-5	TRBV16	TRBD1	TGTGCCAGCAGCCCGTACAGGGGGCAAAGCAATCAGCCCCAGCATTTT	CASSPYRGQSNQPQHF
NA	TRBJ2-1	TRBV7-3	NA	TGTGCCAGCAGCTTATTAGTGGGCAAAGGGAATGAGCAGTTCTTC	CASSLLVGKGNEQFF
NA	TRBJ1-2	TRBV5-3	TRBD1	TGTGCCAGAAGCCAACGACAGGGATCGAATGGCTACACCTTC	CARSQRQGSNGYTF
NA	TRBJ1-1	TRBV29-1	TRBD1	TGCAGCGTTGTTAGGACAGGGGGTTTGAGCACTGAAGCTTTCTTT	CSVVRTGGLSTEAFF
NA	TRBJ2-3	TRBV7-6	NA	TGTGCCAGCAGCAAATCAGGGTATAGTAAGGCAGATACGCAGTATTTT	CASSKSGYSKADTQYF
NA	TRBJ1-1	TRBV19	NA	TGTGCCAGTAGTGGCGACGGGAACACTGAAGCTTTCTTT	CASSGDGNTEAFF
NA	TRBJ1-1	TRBV18	NA	TGTGCCAGCTCACCACTTCAGGGAGCGAACACTGAAGCTTTCTTT	CASSPLQGANTEAFF
NA	TRBJ2-1	TRBV7-2	NA	TGTGCCAGCAGCTCAAGGGGGGGACGCAAATCCTACAATGAGCAGTTCTTC	CASSSRGGRKSYNEQFF
NA	TRBJ1-5	TRBV7-8	TRBD1	TGTGCCAGCAGCTTAGCCGACAGGGAAACTCCTCAGCCCCAGCATTTT	CASSLADRETPQPQHF
once	TRBJ2-7	TRBV7-3	NA	TGTGCCAGCAGCTTAACCAGACAGGCCGGCTACGAGCAGTACTTC	CASSLTRQAGYEQYF
few	TRBJ1-5	TRBV19	TRBD1	TGTGCCAGTAGTTCAAACAGGGGAGCGCTTGATCAGCCCCAGCATTTT	CASSSNRGALDQPQHF
NA	TRBJ2-1	TRBV6-2/TRBV6-3	TRBD2	TGTGCCAGCAGTGTCCAACTAGCGGGAGTGGGTAATGAGCAGTTCTTC	CASSVQLAGVGNEQFF
NA	TRBJ2-1	TRBV24-1	NA	TGTGCCACCAGTGATTTATCCCAGGGTCCCTTCGATGAGCAGTTCTTC	CATSDLSQGPFDEQFF
NA	TRBJ2-1	TRBV4-3	TRBD2	TGCGCCAGCAGCCAAGAAAAGCGGGGCTTCTACAATGAGCAGTTCTTC	CASSQEKRGFYNEQFF
NA	TRBJ1-6	TRBV5-1	NA	TGCGCCAGCAGGGATGGGGGGTCTGATTCACCCCTCCACTTT	CASRDGGSDSPLHF
NA	TRBJ1-5	TRBV21-1	NA	TGTGCCAGCAGCAAAGAGGGGGACAGGGGAGGCCAGCCCCAGCATTTT	CASSKEGDRGGQPQHF
NA	TRBJ2-7	TRBV6-5	TRBD1	TGTGCCAGCAGTTACTCGCGGGACAGGGGTTACGAGCAGTACTTC	CASSYSRDRGYEQYF
NA	TRBJ1-5	TRBV19	TRBD1	TGTGCCAGTAGTCCACATCCGGGGACAGGCCCATATCAGCCCCAGCATTTT	CASSPHPGTGPYQPQHF
once	TRBJ2-7	TRBV19	NA	TGTGCCAGTAGTATGCAGGGGGGCCTGGGGGAGCAGTACTTC	CASSMQGGLGEQYF
NA	TRBJ2-2	TRBV5-1	NA	TGCGCCAGCAGCTTGGACAACACCGGGGAGCTGTTTTTT	CASSLDNTGELFF
NA	TRBJ2-5	TRBV7-2	NA	TGTGCCAGCAGCTCCGGGGGTTATGAGACCCAGTACTTC	CASSSGGYETQYF
few	TRBJ1-1	TRBV2	NA	TGTGCCAGCAGTGTAGAGCTAAACACTGAAGCTTTCTTT	CASSVELNTEAFF
NA	TRBJ1-3	TRBV30	TRBD1	TGTGCCTGGAGGGGACAGGGCTGGAGTGGAAACACCATATATTTT	CAWRGQGWSGNTIYF
NA	TRBJ1-2	TRBV3-1/TRBV3-2	TRBD1	TGTGCCAGCAGCCGAGGACAGGGAGGCCATAACTATGGCTACACCTTC	CASSRGQGGHNYGYTF
NA	TRBJ2-7	TRBV2	NA	TGTGCCAGCAACCAGGGGCACACCTACGAGCAGTACTTC	CASNQGHTYEQYF
NA	TRBJ2-1	TRBV19	NA	TGTGCCAGTAGTATTACTGGAGGGGGGTCCTACAATGAGCAGTTCTTC	CASSITGGGSYNEQFF
few	TRBJ1-1	TRBV4-2	NA	TGTGCCAGCAGCCAAGATGGGAGGAACACTGAAGCTTTCTTT	CASSQDGRNTEAFF
NA	TRBJ2-7	TRBV5-1	NA	TGCGCCAGCAGCTCTGGGACCCCCTACGAGCAGTACTTC	CASSSGTPYEQYF
NA	TRBJ1-1	TRBV28	TRBD1	TGTGCCAGCAGTTTATATGTGACAGGGAAAAACACTGAAGCTTTCTTT	CASSLYVTGKNTEAFF
few	TRBJ2-7	TRBV3-1/TRBV3-2	NA	TGTGCCAGCAGCCAAGGGCCCGCAGGGAGCTACGAGCAGTACTTC	CASSQGPAGSYEQYF
NA	TRBJ1-5	TRBV29-1	NA	TGCAGCGCCCGACATACCACGGGGCCCCAGCATTTT	CSARHTTGPQHF
NA	TRBJ1-6	TRBV6-5	NA	TGTGCCAGCAGACAGGACACTTATAATTCACCCCTCCACTTT	CASRQDTYNSPLHF
NA	TRBJ2-3	TRBV12-3/TRBV12-4	NA	TGTGCCAGCAGTTTTAACCGGGCAGATACGCAGTATTTT	CASSFNRADTQYF
NA	TRBJ2-7	TRBV30	NA	TGTGCCTGGAGGGGGGGCTCCTACGAGCAGTACTTC	CAWRGGSYEQYF
NA	TRBJ1-2	TRBV9	NA	TGTGCCAGCAGCGTAGGGGGGGACTATGGCTACACCTTC	CASSVGGDYGYTF
NA	TRBJ1-2	TRBV24-1	NA	TGTGCCACCAGTAAAGCCCAAGGGGGTTCTATGGGATACACCTTC	CATSKAQGGSMGYTF
NA	TRBJ1-1	TRBV27	NA	TGTGCCAGCAGTTTACAGGGTCCCCAGACTGAAGCTTTCTTT	CASSLQGPQTEAFF
NA	TRBJ1-3	TRBV7-8	NA	TGTGCCAGCAGCTTAGCGCAGGGGCTCCAATCATACTCTGGAAACACCATATATTTT	CASSLAQGLQSYSGNTIYF
NA	TRBJ2-7	TRBV5-1	NA	TGCGCCAGCAGCCCGACGCCGGGGTTGTCCTACGAGCAGTACTTC	CASSPTPGLSYEQYF
few	TRBJ1-2	TRBV19	TRBD1	TGTGCCAGTAGTCTGTCGGGACAGGGGGCGGGTGGCTACACCTTC	CASSLSGQGAGGYTF
once	TRBJ1-4	TRBV7-6	NA	TGTGCCAGCAGCTTAGGTAGGGACGTCCCTCGCTCCCTTGAAAAACTGTTTTTT	CASSLGRDVPRSLEKLFF
few	TRBJ1-2	TRBV5-6	NA	TGTGCCAGCAATCAGGACAGCCGCGGCGGCTACACCTTC	CASNQDSRGGYTF
NA	TRBJ1-1	TRBV6-6	NA	TGTGCCAGCAGTCCCCGTAGTGAGGGAATATGGGCTTTCTTT	CASSPRSEGIWAFF
NA	TRBJ1-3	TRBV9	NA	TGTGCCAGCAGCGATTTCAGGGGAAACACCATATATTTT	CASSDFRGNTIYF
NA	TRBJ2-1	TRBV7-2	TRBD2	TGTGCCAGCACCCCTAGCGGGAGAAGGAGTAATGAGCAGTTCTTC	CASTPSGRRSNEQFF
NA	TRBJ2-2	TRBV5-6	NA	TGTGCCAGCAGCTTGGGTAGGAACACCGGGGAGCTGTTTTTT	CASSLGRNTGELFF